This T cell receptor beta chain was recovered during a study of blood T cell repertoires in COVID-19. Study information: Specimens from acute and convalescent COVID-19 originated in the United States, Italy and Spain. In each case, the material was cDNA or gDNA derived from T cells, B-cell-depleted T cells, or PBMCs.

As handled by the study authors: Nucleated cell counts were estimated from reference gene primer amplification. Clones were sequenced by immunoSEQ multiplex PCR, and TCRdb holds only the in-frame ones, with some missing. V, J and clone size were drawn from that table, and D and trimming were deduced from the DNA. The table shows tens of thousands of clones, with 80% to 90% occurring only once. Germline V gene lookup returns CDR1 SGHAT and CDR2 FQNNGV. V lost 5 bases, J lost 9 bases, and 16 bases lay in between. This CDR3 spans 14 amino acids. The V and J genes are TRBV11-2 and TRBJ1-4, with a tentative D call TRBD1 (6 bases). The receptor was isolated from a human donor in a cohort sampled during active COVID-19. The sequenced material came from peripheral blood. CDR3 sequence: CASSARDTEKKLFF. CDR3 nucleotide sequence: TGTGCCAGCAGCGCCCGGGACACCGAGAAAAAACTGTTTTTT.